What follows are 27 T cell receptor beta chains derived from one specimen sequenced in a study of CD8+CD57+ T cells in acquired aplastic anemia. TCR beta VDJ and CDR3 were profiled, and genomic DNA was the template. TCRdb reprocessed the reads with MiXCR, giving one entry per CDR3 protein. The sample holds 400,000 to 500,000 distinct CDR3 sequences, 65% to 80% seen once. The sample taken for sequencing was sorted CD4+, CD8+, or CD8+CD57+ T cells (not recorded which) from PBMCs. The receptor set was obtained from a human donor in good health, serving as a control.

V and J are TRBV5-4 and TRBJ2-5; weak D call: TRBD1 (6 bases). Germline V gene lookup returns CDR1 SGHNT and CDR2 YYREEE (reference sequence). The CDR3 is made up of 14 amino acids. Deletions cut 4 bases from V and 0 bases from J, with 10 bases between. DNA for the CDR3: TGTGCCAGCAGCACCCGGACAGACCAAGAGACCCAGTACTTC. Translating it yields CASSTRTDQETQYF.

This chain links TRBV7-6 with TRBJ2-3; tentatively, D is TRBD1 (5 bases). V gave up 1 base and J gave up 0 bases, with 14 bases separating them. CDR1 is SGHVS and CDR2 is FNYEAQ in the germline V gene. CDR3 length: 17 amino acids. CDR3 protein: CASSLGRQGSSTDTQYF. CDR3 nucleotide sequence: TGTGCCAGCAGCTTAGGACGCCAGGGCTCTAGCACAGATACGCAGTATTTT.

This clonotype was seen at least ten times. V gene TRBV7-2 combines with J gene TRBJ2-5; D is perhaps TRBD1 (6 bases). Per the germline V gene, CDR1 is SGHTA and CDR2 is FQGNSA. The ends were cut back, 0 bases at V and 5 bases at J, with 13 bases in the middle. The CDR3 is 15 residues long. CDR3 DNA: TGTGCCAGCAGCTTAGCGCCAGGAAGGGGGGAGACCCAGTACTTC. This sequence encodes CASSLAPGRGETQYF.

V gene TRBV19 combines with J gene TRBJ1-2; D remains ambiguous. The V gene lost 11 bases and the J gene lost 4 bases, with 14 bases spanning the gap. The germline V gene has CDR1 LNHDA and CDR2 SQIVND (reference sequence). CDR3 size: 12 residues. The CDR3 region has the DNA TGTGCCTGGAGTGTAACAGTCTATGGCTACACCTTC. Its translation: CAWSVTVYGYTF.

The sample holds many counts of this clonotype. The chain uses TRBV20-1 and TRBJ2-5; perhaps D is TRBD1 or TRBD2 (5 bases each). CDR1 is DFQATT and CDR2 is SNEGSKA in the germline V gene (reference sequence). This CDR3 comprises 13 residues. The germline V and J ends were trimmed by 7 bases and 3 bases, with 15 bases remaining between them. The CDR3 DNA follows: TGCAGTGGATATCCAGGGACGAAAGAGACCCAGTACTTC. Its translation: CSGYPGTKETQYF.

This sequence joins TRBV10-3 and TRBJ1-2, with 7 bases matching TRBD1. The CDR3 is 15 residues long. With 0 bases clipped from V and 3 bases from J, the junction kept 4 bases outside the gene matches. Germline CDR1 ENHRY, CDR2 SYGVKD. The CDR3 region has the DNA TGTGCCATCAGTGAGTCGGGAGGGGGCGACTATGGCTACACCTTC. Protein: CAISESGGGDYGYTF.

About this clonotype: A much larger clone differs from this one at a single base, so this may be a read error. This chain uses TRBV6-2 or TRBV6-3 with TRBJ2-1, with no clear D. CDR1 and CDR2 from the germline V gene are MNHEY and SVGEGT. Trimming took off 6 bases at V and 0 bases at J, with 18 bases between the two ends. The CDR3 length is 17 residues. Here the CDR3 DNA reads TGTGCCAGCAGCATCCCGGGCCAAAAGAGCTCCTACAATGAGCAGTTCTTC. Amino acid sequence: CASSIPGQKSSYNEQFF.

As concerns this clonotype: The CDR3 does not close with the conserved phenylalanine or tryptophan, likely indicating a read error. Because the CDR3's place on the DNA is in doubt, the DNA is left out and the CDR3 is given as listed by TCRdb. The chain is built from TRBV7-2 and TRBJ2-1; whether TRBD1, the table's D call, matches the DNA was not checked. Germline V gene lookup returns CDR1 SGHTA and CDR2 FQGNSA. The CDR3 is 8 residues long, ends included. Here the CDR3 reads CASSFRGI.

This chain connects TRBV12-3 or TRBV12-4 to TRBJ2-3; TRBD1 matches at 10 bases. V shed 4 bases and J 4 bases; nucleotides not matched to a gene: 8. The CDR3 runs to 16 residues. CDR3 region: CASSSRPGTGADTQYF. In DNA form, the CDR3 reads TGTGCCAGCAGTTCACGTCCCGGGACAGGGGCAGATACGCAGTATTTT.

Remarks on this clonotype: In this CDR3 the conserved last residue, phenylalanine or tryptophan, is missing, so a read error is likely. The DNA is omitted, as the CDR3 cannot be located on it reliably, and the CDR3 follows TCRdb's listing. The rearrangement links TRBV9 to TRBJ2-6. The V gene's germline CDR1 is SGDLS and CDR2 YYNGEE. The CDR3 sequence runs 13 residues, both termini included. CDR3 loop: CASQRDGANVLKI.

The V gene is TRBV7-9, the J gene TRBJ1-2; D gene ambiguous. The V gene's germline CDR1 is SEHNR and CDR2 FQNEAQ (reference sequence). This CDR3 is 15 amino acids long. With 4 bases removed from V and 4 bases from J, the gap between germline ends came to 16 bases. CDR3 nucleotides: TGTGCCAGCAGCTATACCTTACATGGGCGCTATGGCTACACCTTC. This sequence encodes CASSYTLHGRYGYTF.

This clonotype has ten or more counts. The CDR3 DNA reads TGTGCCAGTAGTATGCAGAGGGCTACCGAGCAGTACTTC. Amino acids: CASSMQRATEQYF. This sequence joins TRBV19 and TRBJ2-7; tentative D call: TRBD2 (5 bases). V lost 3 bases and J lost 6, with 12 bases in between. Germline V gene lookup returns CDR1 LNHDA and CDR2 SQIVND (reference sequence). The CDR3 totals 13 residues.

The chain has TRBV9 and TRBJ2-7, with D perhaps TRBD2 (5 bases). The CDR3 runs to 14 residues. Between the trimmed V and J ends, which lost 2 bases and 3 bases, there was a span of 12 bases. The germline gives CDR1 SGDLS, CDR2 YYNGEE. CDR3 sequence reads: CASSVPGTVYEQYF. In DNA, the CDR3 is TGTGCCAGCAGCGTCCCGGGAACAGTCTACGAGCAGTACTTC.

For this clonotype: Since the CDR3 does not end with the conserved phenylalanine or tryptophan, this likely comes from a read error. The DNA is left out, because the CDR3 cannot be placed on it with certainty; the CDR3 is given as TCRdb lists it. The chain has TRBV2 and TRBJ2-3; the D call in the table, TRBD2, was not verified against the DNA. Germline V gene data show CDR1 as SNHLY and CDR2 as FYNNEI. The CDR3 comprises 14 residues, both ends counted. The CDR3 sequence: CASSEERETQYLGP.

V is TRBV7-6 and J is TRBJ2-5; D remains ambiguous. CDR1 is SGHVS, CDR2 FNYEAQ, per germline. With 5 bases removed from V and 5 bases from J, the gap between germline ends came to 12 bases. The CDR3 extends over 13 amino acids. CDR3 sequence reads: CASSPRFGETQYF. The CDR3 DNA follows: TGTGCCAGCAGCCCGAGGTTCGGGGAGACCCAGTACTTC.

The chain recombines TRBV7-3 with TRBJ2-7; TRBD1 aligns across 8 bases. The J segment lost 4 bases and the V segment lost 5 bases, leaving 7 bases of the junction unmatched. Germline-derived CDR1 and CDR2 are SGHTA and FQGTGA. The CDR3 is 14 residues long. The DNA for the CDR3 is TGTGCCAGCAGCCCCGGACAGGGTCAGTACGAGCAGTACTTC. The encoded protein is CASSPGQGQYEQYF. Using reference TRBV7-3 and TRBJ2-7 for the parts outside the CDR3, the full variable domain is GAGVSQTPSNKVTEKGKYVELRCDPISGHTALYWYRQSLGQGPEFLIYFQGTGAADDSGLPNDRFFAVRPEGSVSTLKIQRTERGDSAVYLCASSPGQGQYEQYFGPGTRLTVT.

The chain employs TRBV30 and TRBJ2-2, with D perhaps being TRBD1 or TRBD2 (5 bases each). Germline V lookup: CDR1 GTSNPN, CDR2 SVGIG (reference sequence). The CDR3 runs to 13 residues. V was shortened by 4 bases and J by 4 bases, with 10 bases between the two germline ends. In DNA, the CDR3 is TGTGCCTGGAATCCAGGGAGCACCGGGGAGCTGTTTTTT. Its protein product is CAWNPGSTGELFF.

In the case of this clonotype: An end of the junction does not agree with germline; a read error may underlie this. In DNA, the CDR3 is TGTGCCAGCCAAGGGAAACGGGTGGGCTATCAGCCCCAGCATTTT. Translated: CASQGKRVGYQPQHF. The chain combines TRBV10-1 with TRBJ1-5; D remains ambiguous. The CDR3 totals 15 residues. From germline, CDR1 is WNHNN and CDR2 SYGVQD (reference sequence).

On this clonotype itself: An end of the junction does not agree with germline; a read error may underlie this. The J gene is TRBJ1-6, the V gene TRBV7-3; no clear D. Looked up from germline, CDR1 is SGHTA and CDR2 is FQGTGA. This CDR3 has 14 residues. This CDR3 is CASSFGGDNSHLHF. The CDR3 bases are TGCGCCAGCAGCTTCGGCGGAGATAATTCCCACCTCCACTTT. The whole variable domain, filled in from reference TRBV7-3 and TRBJ1-6, reads GAGVSQTPSNKVTEKGKYVELRCDPISGHTALYWYRQSLGQGPEFLIYFQGTGAADDSGLPNDRFFAVRPEGSVSTLKIQRTERGDSAVYLCASSFGGDNSHLHFGNGTRLTVT.

This clonotype was observed at least ten times. J is TRBJ1-4 and V is TRBV6-5; D unclear. This CDR3 spans 13 amino acids. CDR1 and CDR2 from the germline V gene are MNHEY and SVGAGI. Deletions cut 2 bases from V and 4 bases from J, with 5 bases between. The CDR3 protein is CASSYRDNEKLFF. CDR3 bases: TGTGCCAGCAGTTACCGGGATAATGAAAAACTGTTTTTT.

Concerning this clonotype: Since the CDR3 does not end with the conserved phenylalanine or tryptophan, this likely comes from a read error. The limits of the CDR3 on the DNA are not certain, so only TCRdb's listed CDR3 is given. The V gene is TRBV9, the J gene TRBJ1-2; the table's D call, TRBD1, was not checked against the DNA. Germline CDR1 reads SGDLS; CDR2 reads YYNGEE. The CDR3 is made up of 13 amino acids, end residues included. This CDR3 is CASSEGQGHWLHL.

This clonotype was detected only a few times. This chain connects TRBV19 to TRBJ1-6, with D maybe TRBD1 (5 bases). CDR1 and CDR2 (germline): LNHDA, SQIVND (reference sequence). Trimming left V 3 bases short and J 7 bases short, with 10 bases between. There are 14 residues in the CDR3. This CDR3 is CASSIGGGNSPLHF. The CDR3 DNA is TGTGCCAGTAGTATTGGGGGGGGAAATTCACCCCTCCACTTT.

Concerning this clonotype itself: Sequence at one end of the junction differs from germline and may be a read error. This sequence joins TRBV7-9 and TRBJ2-7; D is possibly TRBD1 (6 bases). This CDR3 region has 14 residues. CDR1 is SEHNR and CDR2 is FQNEAQ in the germline V gene (reference sequence). CDR3 loop: CASRVVTGSEGKTF. CDR3 sequence (DNA): TGTGCCAGCAGGGTTGTGACAGGATCAGAAGGAAAAACTTTC.

With regard to this clonotype: The conserved closing phenylalanine or tryptophan is absent in this CDR3, likely reflecting a read error. It is unclear where the CDR3 begins or ends on the DNA, so no DNA is shown, and the CDR3 is as TCRdb lists it. The chain links TRBV9 to TRBJ2-1; the table's D call TRBD2 went unverified against the DNA. The CDR3 numbers 12 amino acids, ends counted. From germline, CDR1 is SGDLS and CDR2 YYNGEE. The chain's CDR3 is CASSVRDNARAN.

This clonotype was found a few times. The chain combines TRBV9 with TRBJ2-7, with D possibly being TRBD2 (6 bases). Looked up from germline, CDR1 is SGDLS and CDR2 is YYNGEE. CDR3 length equals 16 residues. V was cut by 4 bases and J by 2 bases, with 19 bases left in between. The CDR3 DNA reads as TGTGCCAGCAGCCAAGAGGTGGGGGAGGCCCCCTACGAGCAGTACTTC. Translation: CASSQEVGEAPYEQYF.

Regarding this clonotype: The junction departs from germline at one end; a sequencing error may be responsible. The chain carries TRBV9 and TRBJ2-7, with D perhaps TRBD2 (5 bases). Germline V lookup: CDR1 SGDLS, CDR2 YYNGEE. This CDR3 has 14 residues. Written as DNA, the CDR3 is TGTGCCAGCAACGTAGCGAGGACCGCCTACGAGCAGTACTTC. Amino acid sequence: CASNVARTAYEQYF.

The J gene is TRBJ2-1, the V gene TRBV6-1, with D tentatively TRBD2 (5 bases). Germline assignment: CDR1 MNHNS and CDR2 SASEGT. The CDR3 loop spans 15 amino acids. Trimming cost V 6 bases and J 5 bases, with 17 bases left between them. CDR3 in DNA: TGTGCCAGCAGACCCCAGGTCGGGGATCACAATGAGCAGTTCTTC. It is translated as CASRPQVGDHNEQFF.